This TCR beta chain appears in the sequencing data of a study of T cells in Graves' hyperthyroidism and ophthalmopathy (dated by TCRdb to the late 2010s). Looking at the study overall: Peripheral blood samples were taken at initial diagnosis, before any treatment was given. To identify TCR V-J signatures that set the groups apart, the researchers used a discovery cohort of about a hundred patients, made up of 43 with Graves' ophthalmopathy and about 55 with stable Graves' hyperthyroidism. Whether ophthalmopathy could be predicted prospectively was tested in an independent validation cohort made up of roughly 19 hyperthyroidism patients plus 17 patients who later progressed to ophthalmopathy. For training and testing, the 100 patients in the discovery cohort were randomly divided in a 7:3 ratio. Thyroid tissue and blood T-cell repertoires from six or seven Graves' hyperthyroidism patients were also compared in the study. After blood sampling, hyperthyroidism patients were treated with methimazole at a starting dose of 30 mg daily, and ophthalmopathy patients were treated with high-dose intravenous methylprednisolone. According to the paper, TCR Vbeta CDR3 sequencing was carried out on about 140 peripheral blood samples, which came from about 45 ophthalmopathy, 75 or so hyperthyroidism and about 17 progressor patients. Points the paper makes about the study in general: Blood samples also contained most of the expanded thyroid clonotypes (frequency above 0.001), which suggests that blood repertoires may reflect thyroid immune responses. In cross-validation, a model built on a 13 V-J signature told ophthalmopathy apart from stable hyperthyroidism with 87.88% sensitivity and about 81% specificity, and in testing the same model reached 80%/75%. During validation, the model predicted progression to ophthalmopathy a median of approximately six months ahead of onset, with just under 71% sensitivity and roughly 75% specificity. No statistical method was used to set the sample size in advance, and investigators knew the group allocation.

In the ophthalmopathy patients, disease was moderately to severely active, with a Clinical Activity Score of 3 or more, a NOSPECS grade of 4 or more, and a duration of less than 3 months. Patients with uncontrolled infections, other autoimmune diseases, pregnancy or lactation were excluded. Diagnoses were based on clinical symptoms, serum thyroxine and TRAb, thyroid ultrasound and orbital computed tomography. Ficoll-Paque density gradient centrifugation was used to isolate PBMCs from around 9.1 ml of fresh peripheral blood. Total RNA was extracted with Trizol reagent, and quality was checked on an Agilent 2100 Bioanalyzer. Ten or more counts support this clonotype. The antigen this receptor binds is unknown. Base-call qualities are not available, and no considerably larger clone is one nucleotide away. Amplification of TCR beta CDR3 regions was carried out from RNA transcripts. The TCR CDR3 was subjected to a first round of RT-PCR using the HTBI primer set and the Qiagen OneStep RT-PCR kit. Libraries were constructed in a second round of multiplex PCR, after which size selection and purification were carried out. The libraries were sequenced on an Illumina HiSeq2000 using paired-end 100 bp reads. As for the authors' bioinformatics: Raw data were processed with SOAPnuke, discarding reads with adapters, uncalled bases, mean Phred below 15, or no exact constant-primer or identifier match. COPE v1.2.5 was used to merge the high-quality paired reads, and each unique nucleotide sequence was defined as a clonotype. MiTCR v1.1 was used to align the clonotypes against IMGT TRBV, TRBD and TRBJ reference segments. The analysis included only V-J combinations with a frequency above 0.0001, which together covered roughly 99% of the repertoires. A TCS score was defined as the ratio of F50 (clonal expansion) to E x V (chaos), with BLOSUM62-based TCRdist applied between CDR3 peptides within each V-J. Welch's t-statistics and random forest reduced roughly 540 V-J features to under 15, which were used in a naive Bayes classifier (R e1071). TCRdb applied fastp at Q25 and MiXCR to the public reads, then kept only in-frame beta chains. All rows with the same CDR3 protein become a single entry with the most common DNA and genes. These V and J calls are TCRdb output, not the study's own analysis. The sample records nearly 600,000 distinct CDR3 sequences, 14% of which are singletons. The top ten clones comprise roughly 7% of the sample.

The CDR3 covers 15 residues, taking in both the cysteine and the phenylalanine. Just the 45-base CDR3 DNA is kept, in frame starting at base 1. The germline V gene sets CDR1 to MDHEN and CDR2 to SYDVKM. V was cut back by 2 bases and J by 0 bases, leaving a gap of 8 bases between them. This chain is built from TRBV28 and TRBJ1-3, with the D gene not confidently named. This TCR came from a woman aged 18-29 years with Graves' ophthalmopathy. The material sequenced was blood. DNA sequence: TGTGCCAGCAGTTTAGAACGGGTCTCTGGAAACACCATATATTTT. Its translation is CASSLERVSGNTIYF.